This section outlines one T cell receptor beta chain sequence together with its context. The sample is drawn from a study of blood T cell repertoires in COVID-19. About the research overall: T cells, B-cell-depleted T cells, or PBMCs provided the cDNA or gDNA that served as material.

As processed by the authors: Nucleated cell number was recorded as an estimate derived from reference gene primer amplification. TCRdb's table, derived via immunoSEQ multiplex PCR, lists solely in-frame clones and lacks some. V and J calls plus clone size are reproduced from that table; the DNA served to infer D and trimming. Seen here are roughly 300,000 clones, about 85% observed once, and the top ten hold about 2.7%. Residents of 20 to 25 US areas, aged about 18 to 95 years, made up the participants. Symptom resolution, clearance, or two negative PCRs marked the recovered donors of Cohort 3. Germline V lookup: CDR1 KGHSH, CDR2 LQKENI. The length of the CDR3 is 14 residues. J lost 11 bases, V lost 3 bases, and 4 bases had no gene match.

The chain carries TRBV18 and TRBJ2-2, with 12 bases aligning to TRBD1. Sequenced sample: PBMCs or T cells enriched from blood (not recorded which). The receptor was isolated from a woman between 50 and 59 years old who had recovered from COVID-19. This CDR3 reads CASSPLGQGAELFF. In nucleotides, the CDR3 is TGTGCCAGCTCACCCTTGGGACAGGGGGCTGAGCTGTTTTTT. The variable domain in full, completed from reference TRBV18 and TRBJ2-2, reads NAGVMQNPRHLVRRRGQEARLRCSPMKGHSHVYWYRQLPEEGLKFMVYLQKENIIDESGMPKERFSAEFPKEGPSILRIQQVVRGDSAAYFCASSPLGQGAELFFGEGSRLTVL.